This T cell receptor (beta chain) was observed in a study of blood T cell repertoires in COVID-19. For the study at large: Acute and convalescent COVID-19 specimens originated in the United States, Italy and Spain.

Germline trimming cut 5 bases from V and 6 bases from J; bases unmatched to any gene: 10. CDR3 size: 15 residues. Germline V CDR1 and CDR2: SGHTA, FQGNSA. In the source study's methods: The assay estimated nucleated cells by amplifying reference gene primers. Measured with immunoSEQ multiplex PCR; TCRdb has only the in-frame clones, and not every one. Clone size and V and J calls were adopted from that table, with D and trimming inferred from the DNA. The table has 150,000 to 200,000 clones, over 85% seen once. The chain combines TRBV7-2 with TRBJ2-1; 7 bases are shared with TRBD1. The origin of this receptor is a man in his sixties with active or convalescent COVID-19. The source material was peripheral blood. The CDR3: CASSQEGRGSNEQFF. The CDR3 DNA reads as TGTGCCAGCAGCCAAGAGGGCAGGGGGAGCAATGAGCAGTTCTTC. Filled out from reference TRBV7-2 and TRBJ2-1, the complete variable domain reads GAGVSQSPSNKVTEKGKDVELRCDPISGHTALYWYRQSLGQGLEFLIYFQGNSAPDKSGLPSDRFSAERTGGSVSTLTIQRTQQEDSAVYLCASSQEGRGSNEQFFGPGTRLTVL.